Sequencing of this TCR beta chain was carried out in a study of cytomegalovirus exposure and HLA in healthy donors. The germline V gene has CDR1 SNHLY and CDR2 FYNNEI. Deletions cut 6 bases from V and 3 bases from J, with 12 bases between. The CDR3 is 14 amino acids. Amplification used 60 Vbeta primers and 13 Jbeta primers. TCRdb's table, derived via immunoSEQ multiplex PCR, lists solely in-frame clones and lacks some. The sample carries about 120,000 clones, about 73% recorded once. The gene calls are TRBV2 and TRBJ1-5; tentatively, D is TRBD1 (5 bases). This receptor was identified in a woman aged 25 to 39 in good health and CMV-seropositive. Sequencing was performed on PBMCs. This chain's CDR3 is CASSKGLPNQPQHF. The DNA for the CDR3 is TGTGCCAGCAGCAAGGGACTCCCCAATCAGCCCCAGCATTTT.